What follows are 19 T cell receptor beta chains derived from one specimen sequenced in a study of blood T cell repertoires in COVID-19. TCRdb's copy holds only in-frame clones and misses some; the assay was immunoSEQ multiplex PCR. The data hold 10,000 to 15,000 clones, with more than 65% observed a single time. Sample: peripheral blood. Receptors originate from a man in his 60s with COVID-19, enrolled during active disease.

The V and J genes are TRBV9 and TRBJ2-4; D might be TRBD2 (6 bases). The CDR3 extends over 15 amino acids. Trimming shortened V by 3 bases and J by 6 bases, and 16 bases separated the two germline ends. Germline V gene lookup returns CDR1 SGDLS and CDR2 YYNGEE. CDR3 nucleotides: TGTGCCAGCAGCGCGAGGGACTCCCCCCGAAACATTCAGTACTTC. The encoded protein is CASSARDSPRNIQYF.

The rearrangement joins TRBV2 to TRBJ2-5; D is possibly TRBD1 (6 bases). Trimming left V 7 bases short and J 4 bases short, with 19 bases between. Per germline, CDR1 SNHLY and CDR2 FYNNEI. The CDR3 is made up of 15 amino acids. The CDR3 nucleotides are TGTGCCAGCACCCTCCGCGATGGGACACGAGAGACCCAGTACTTC. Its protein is CASTLRDGTRETQYF.

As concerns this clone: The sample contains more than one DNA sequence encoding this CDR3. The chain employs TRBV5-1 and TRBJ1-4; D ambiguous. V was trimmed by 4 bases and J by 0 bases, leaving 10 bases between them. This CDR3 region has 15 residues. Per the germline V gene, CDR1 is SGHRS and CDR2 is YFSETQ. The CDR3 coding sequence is TGCGCCAGCAGCCTAGAGGGTGCAACTAATGAAAAACTGTTTTTT. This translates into CASSLEGATNEKLFF.

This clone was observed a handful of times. The CDR3 DNA reads TGCGCCAGCAGCTTGGTCGCGGGGAACTATGGCTACACCTTC. This sequence encodes CASSLVAGNYGYTF. The chain recombines TRBV5-1 with TRBJ1-2; no firm D call. Trimming took 0 bases from V and 2 from J, leaving 8 bases between them. This CDR3 spans 14 amino acids. Looked up from germline, CDR1 is SGHRS and CDR2 is YFSETQ.

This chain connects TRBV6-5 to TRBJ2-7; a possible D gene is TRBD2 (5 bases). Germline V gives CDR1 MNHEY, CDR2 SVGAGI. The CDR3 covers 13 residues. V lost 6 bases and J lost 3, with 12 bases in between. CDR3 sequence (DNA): TGTGCCAGCAGGCAGACTGGGAGCTACGAGCAGTACTTC. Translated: CASRQTGSYEQYF.

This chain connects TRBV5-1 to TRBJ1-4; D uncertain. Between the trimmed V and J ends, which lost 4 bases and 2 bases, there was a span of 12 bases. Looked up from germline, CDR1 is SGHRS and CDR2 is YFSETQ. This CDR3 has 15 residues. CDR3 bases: TGCGCCAGCAGCCCGATTCTTGCGACTAATGAAAAACTGTTTTTT. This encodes CASSPILATNEKLFF.

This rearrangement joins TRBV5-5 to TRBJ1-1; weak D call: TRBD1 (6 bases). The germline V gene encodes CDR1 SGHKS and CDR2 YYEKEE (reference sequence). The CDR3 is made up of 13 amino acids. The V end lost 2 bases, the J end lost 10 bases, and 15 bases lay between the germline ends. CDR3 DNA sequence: TGTGCCAGCAGCTTAAGGACAGACACAGGAGCTTTCTTT. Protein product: CASSLRTDTGAFF.

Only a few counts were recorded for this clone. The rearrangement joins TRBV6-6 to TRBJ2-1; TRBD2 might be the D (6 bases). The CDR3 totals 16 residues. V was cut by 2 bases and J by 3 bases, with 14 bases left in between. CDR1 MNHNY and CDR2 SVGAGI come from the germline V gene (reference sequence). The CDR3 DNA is TGTGCCAGCAGTTACCGTCGGGAGACCTACTACAATGAGCAGTTCTTC. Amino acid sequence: CASSYRRETYYNEQFF.

This CDR3 is CASAGGSSGRVYNEQFF. Here the CDR3 DNA reads TGTGCCAGCGCAGGAGGGTCTAGCGGGAGGGTCTACAATGAGCAGTTCTTC. The rearrangement uses TRBV28 and TRBJ2-1, with 12 bases identical to TRBD2. CDR1 MDHEN and CDR2 SYDVKM come from the germline V gene. CDR3 length: 17 residues. With 8 bases clipped from V and 3 bases from J, the junction kept 11 bases outside the gene matches.

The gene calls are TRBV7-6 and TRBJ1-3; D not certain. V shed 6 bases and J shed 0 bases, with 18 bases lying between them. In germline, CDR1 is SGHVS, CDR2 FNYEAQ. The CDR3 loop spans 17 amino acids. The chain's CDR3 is CASSFQLGEISGNTIYF. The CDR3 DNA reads TGTGCCAGCAGTTTCCAACTTGGGGAGATCTCTGGAAACACCATATATTTT.

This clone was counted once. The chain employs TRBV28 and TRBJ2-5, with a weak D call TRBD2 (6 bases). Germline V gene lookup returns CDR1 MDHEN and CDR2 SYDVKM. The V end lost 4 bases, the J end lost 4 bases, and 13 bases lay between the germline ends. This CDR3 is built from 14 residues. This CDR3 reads CASSSPIGGETQYF. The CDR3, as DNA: TGTGCCAGCAGTTCCCCGATCGGGGGAGAGACCCAGTACTTC.

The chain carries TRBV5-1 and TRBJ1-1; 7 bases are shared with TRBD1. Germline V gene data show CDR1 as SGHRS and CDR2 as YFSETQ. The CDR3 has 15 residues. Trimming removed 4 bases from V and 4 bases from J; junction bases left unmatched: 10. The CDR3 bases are TGCGCCAGCAGCCTACGCCTGGACAGGACCACTGAAGCTTTCTTT. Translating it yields CASSLRLDRTTEAFF.

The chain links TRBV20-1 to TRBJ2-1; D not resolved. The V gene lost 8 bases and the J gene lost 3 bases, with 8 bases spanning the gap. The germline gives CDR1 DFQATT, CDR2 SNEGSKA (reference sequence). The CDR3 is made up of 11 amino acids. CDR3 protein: CSPRLYNEQFF. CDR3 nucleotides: TGCAGTCCGCGTCTCTACAATGAGCAGTTCTTC.

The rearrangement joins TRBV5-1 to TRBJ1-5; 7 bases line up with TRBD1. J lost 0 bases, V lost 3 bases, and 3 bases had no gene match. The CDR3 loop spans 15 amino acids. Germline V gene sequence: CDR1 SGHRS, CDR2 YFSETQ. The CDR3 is CASSSTGNSNQPQHF. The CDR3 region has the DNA TGCGCCAGCAGCTCGACAGGGAATAGCAATCAGCCCCAGCATTTT.

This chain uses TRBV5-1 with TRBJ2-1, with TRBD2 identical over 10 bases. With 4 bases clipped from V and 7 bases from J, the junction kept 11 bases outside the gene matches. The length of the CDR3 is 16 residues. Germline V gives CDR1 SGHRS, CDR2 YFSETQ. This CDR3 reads CASSPRGAGGSNEQFF. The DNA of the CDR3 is TGCGCCAGCAGCCCTCGGGGAGCGGGGGGGAGTAATGAGCAGTTCTTC.

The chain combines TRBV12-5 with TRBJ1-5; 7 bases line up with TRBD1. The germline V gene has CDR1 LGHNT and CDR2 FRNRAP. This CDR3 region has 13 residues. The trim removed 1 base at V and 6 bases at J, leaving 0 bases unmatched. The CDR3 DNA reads TGTGCTAGTGGTTTGGACAGGGGTCAGCCCCAGCATTTT. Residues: CASGLDRGQPQHF.

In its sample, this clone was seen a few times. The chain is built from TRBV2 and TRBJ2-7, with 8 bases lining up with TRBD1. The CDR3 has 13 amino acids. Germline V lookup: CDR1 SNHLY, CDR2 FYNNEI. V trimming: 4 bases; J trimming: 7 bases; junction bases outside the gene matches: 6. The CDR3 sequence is CASSGARGQEQYF. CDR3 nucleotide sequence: TGTGCCAGCAGTGGGGCCAGGGGGCAGGAGCAGTACTTC.

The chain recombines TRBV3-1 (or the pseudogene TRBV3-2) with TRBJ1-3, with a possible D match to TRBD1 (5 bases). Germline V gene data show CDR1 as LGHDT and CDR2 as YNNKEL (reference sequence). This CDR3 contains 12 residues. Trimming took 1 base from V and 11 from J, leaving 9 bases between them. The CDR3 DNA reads TGTGCCAGCAGCCAAGCAGGGTCGGCCATATATTTT. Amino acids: CASSQAGSAIYF.

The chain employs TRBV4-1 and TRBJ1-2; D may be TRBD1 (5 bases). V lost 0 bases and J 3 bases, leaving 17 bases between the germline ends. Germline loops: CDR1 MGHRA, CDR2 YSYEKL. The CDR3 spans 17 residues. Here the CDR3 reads CASSQETGGYGDYGYTF. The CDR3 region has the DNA TGCGCCAGCAGCCAAGAAACGGGGGGGTACGGGGACTATGGCTACACCTTC.